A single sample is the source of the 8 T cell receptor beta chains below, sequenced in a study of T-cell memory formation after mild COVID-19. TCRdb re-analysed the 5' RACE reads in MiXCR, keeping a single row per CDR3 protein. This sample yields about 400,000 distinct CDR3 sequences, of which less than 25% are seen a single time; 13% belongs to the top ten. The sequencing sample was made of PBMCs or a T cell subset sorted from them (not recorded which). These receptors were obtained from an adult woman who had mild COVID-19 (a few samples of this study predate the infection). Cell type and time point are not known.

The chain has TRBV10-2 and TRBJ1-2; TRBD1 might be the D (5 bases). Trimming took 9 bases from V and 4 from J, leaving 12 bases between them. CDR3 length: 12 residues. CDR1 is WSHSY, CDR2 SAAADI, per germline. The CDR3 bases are TGCGCCAGTAGGGACGAAATCTATGGCTACACCTTC. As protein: CASRDEIYGYTF.

The chain's CDR3 is CASSTGLAGVGNEQFF. CDR3 DNA sequence: TGCGCCAGCAGCACGGGACTAGCGGGGGTAGGAAATGAGCAGTTCTTC. The genes are TRBV5-1 and TRBJ2-1, with TRBD2 identical over 14 bases. The germline V gene encodes CDR1 SGHRS and CDR2 YFSETQ. The CDR3 contains 16 residues. The V and J ends lost 4 bases and 7 bases, in that order; junction bases with no gene match: 7.

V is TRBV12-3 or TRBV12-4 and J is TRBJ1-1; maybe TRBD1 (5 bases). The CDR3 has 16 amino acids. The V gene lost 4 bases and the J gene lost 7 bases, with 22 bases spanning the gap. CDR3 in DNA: TGTGCCAGCAGTTACCCCCGGGGCGCCGGCTCGCGTGAAGCTTTCTTT. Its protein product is CASSYPRGAGSREAFF.

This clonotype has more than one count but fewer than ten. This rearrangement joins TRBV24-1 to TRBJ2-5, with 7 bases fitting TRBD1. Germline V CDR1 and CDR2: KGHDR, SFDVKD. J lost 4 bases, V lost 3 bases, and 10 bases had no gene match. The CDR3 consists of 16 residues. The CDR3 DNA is TGTGCCACCAGTGATGTAGACAGGGTGGGTGGAGAGACCCAGTACTTC. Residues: CATSDVDRVGGETQYF.

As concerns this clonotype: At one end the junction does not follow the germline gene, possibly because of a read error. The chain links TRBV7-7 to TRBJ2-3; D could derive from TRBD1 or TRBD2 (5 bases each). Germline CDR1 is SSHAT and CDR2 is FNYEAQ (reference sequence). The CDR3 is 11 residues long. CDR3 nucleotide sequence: TGTGCTAGCAGCTCCGGGACCCGGCAGTATTTT. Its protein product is CASSSGTRQYF.

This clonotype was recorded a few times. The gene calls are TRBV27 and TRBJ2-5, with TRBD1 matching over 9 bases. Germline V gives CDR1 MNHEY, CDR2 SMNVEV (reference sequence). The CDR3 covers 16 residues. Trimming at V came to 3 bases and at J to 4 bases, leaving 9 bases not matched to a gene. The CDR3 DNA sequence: TGTGCCAGCAGTTTTGGGACAGGGTTTTCGGGAGAGACCCAGTACTTC. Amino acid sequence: CASSFGTGFSGETQYF.

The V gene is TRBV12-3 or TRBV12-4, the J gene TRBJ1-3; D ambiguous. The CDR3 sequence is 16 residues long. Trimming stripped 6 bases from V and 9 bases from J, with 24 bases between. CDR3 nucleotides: TGTGCCAGCAGCCCTCCAGTGGGAACCGGACGCGGCACCATATATTTT. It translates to CASSPPVGTGRGTIYF.

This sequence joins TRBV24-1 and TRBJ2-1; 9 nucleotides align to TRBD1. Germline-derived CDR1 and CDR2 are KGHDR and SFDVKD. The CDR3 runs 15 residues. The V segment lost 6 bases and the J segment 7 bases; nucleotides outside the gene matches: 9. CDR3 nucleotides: TGTGCCACCAGTCCGGGACAGGGAAGAGCGAATGAGCAGTTCTTC. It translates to CATSPGQGRANEQFF.